These 15 T cell receptor beta chains were all obtained from the same sample, sequenced in a study of blood T cell repertoires in COVID-19. The repertoire was sequenced with immunoSEQ multiplex PCR; TCRdb's copy has only in-frame clones and lacks some. Among about 220,000 clones, about four fifths were seen once, and the ten largest hold roughly 2.7%. The sequenced sample consisted of peripheral blood. These receptor sequences come from a woman aged 40 to 55 with active or convalescent COVID-19.

The CDR3 nucleotides are TGTGCCAGCAGCTGGGGCGTCCACAGGGGCGAGCAGTACTTC. Protein sequence: CASSWGVHRGEQYF. The chain employs TRBV11-3 and TRBJ2-7, with 7 bases that match TRBD1. CDR1 is SGHNT and CDR2 is YENEEA in the germline V gene. The trim removed 4 bases at V and 6 bases at J, leaving 9 bases unmatched. The CDR3 spans 14 residues.

The chain couples TRBV4-3 to TRBJ2-6; 7 bases line up with TRBD1. This CDR3 is built from 18 residues. The V and J ends lost 2 bases and 0 bases, in that order; junction bases with no gene match: 7. Looked up from germline, CDR1 is LGHNA and CDR2 is YSLEER. CDR3 nucleotide sequence: TGCGCCAGCAGCCAAAGCAGGGGGAGTTACTCTGGGGCCAACGTCCTGACTTTC. Translated: CASSQSRGSYSGANVLTF.

The J gene is TRBJ2-1, the V gene TRBV2; 12 bases line up with TRBD2. J gave up 9 bases and V 5 bases, and 8 bases lay outside the gene matches. The CDR3 runs 15 residues. CDR1 SNHLY and CDR2 FYNNEI come from the germline V gene. CDR3 amino acids: CASSRLAGAGVEQFF. DNA for the CDR3: TGTGCCAGCAGTCGACTAGCGGGGGCCGGGGTTGAGCAGTTCTTC.

This clone has more than one count but fewer than ten. V gene TRBV9 combines with J gene TRBJ2-1; 8 bases align to TRBD1. The germline V gene has CDR1 SGDLS and CDR2 YYNGEE. V shed 3 bases and J 7 bases; nucleotides not matched to a gene: 9. The CDR3 totals 15 residues. In nucleotides, the CDR3 is TGTGCCAGCAGCGGAAAGGACAGGGCCCTTAATGAGCAGTTCTTC. Its translation is CASSGKDRALNEQFF. The full variable domain, with the rest looked up from reference TRBV9 and TRBJ2-1, is DSGVTQTPKHLITATGQRVTLRCSPRSGDLSVYWYQQSLDQGLQFLIQYYNGEERAKGNILERFSAQQFPDLHSELNLSSLELGDSALYFCASSGKDRALNEQFFGPGTRLTVL.

The chain couples TRBV4-3 to TRBJ1-5; 7 bases are shared with TRBD1. Germline V gene sequence: CDR1 LGHNA, CDR2 YSLEER. Trimming at V came to 0 bases and at J to 3 bases, leaving 11 bases not matched to a gene. This CDR3 comprises 18 residues. DNA of the CDR3: TGCGCCAGCAGCCAAGAAGGGGGCGTAGGACAGATCAATCAGCCCCAGCATTTT. Residues: CASSQEGGVGQINQPQHF.

This chain uses TRBV5-1 with TRBJ1-1, with a possible D match to TRBD1 (5 bases). The CDR3 spans 13 residues. Between the trimmed V and J ends, which lost 5 bases and 2 bases, there was a span of 10 bases. Germline V lookup: CDR1 SGHRS, CDR2 YFSETQ. The CDR3 DNA is TGCGCCAGCAGGTTGACAGAAAACACTGAAGCTTTCTTT. Protein sequence: CASRLTENTEAFF.

The chain uses TRBV18 and TRBJ2-5, with 14 positions matching TRBD2. V lost 1 base to trimming and J lost 6 bases; unmatched junction nucleotides: 1. CDR1 KGHSH and CDR2 LQKENI come from the germline V gene. The CDR3 loop spans 15 amino acids. For the CDR3, the DNA is TGTGCCAGCTCACCACGGACTAGCGGGAGGCAGACCCAGTACTTC. Its protein product is CASSPRTSGRQTQYF.

The rearrangement links TRBV10-2 to TRBJ1-4, with 8 bases lining up with TRBD1. V lost 6 bases, J lost 8 bases, and 2 bases stayed unmatched. Germline V CDR1 and CDR2: WSHSY, SAAADI. The CDR3 runs to 12 residues. As DNA, the CDR3 is TGCGCCAGCAGGGACAGGGCGGAAAAACTGTTTTTT. It translates to CASRDRAEKLFF.

V usage is TRBV29-1 and J usage is TRBJ2-2; D is perhaps TRBD1 (6 bases). This CDR3 comprises 13 residues. The V end lost 3 bases, the J end lost 3 bases, and 8 bases lay between the germline ends. Germline V lookup: CDR1 SQVTM, CDR2 ANQGSEA. DNA of the CDR3: TGCAGCGTTGAGGACAGCTACACCGGGGAGCTGTTTTTT. This translates into CSVEDSYTGELFF.

The V gene is TRBV5-4, the J gene TRBJ1-1; 9 bases line up with TRBD1. The junction had 9 bases not matched to a gene; V was cut back by 6 bases and J by 3 bases. In germline, CDR1 is SGHNT, CDR2 YYREEE (reference sequence). The CDR3 is 15 residues long. The CDR3 protein is CASTLTGGDYTEAFF. The CDR3 DNA sequence: TGTGCCAGCACACTAACAGGGGGCGATTACACTGAAGCTTTCTTT.

This clone was observed a handful of times. The chain employs TRBV4-3 and TRBJ1-1; D is uncertain. Germline CDR1 is LGHNA and CDR2 is YSLEER. Trimming took 2 bases from V and 5 from J, leaving 9 bases between them. The CDR3 length is 13 residues. In DNA, the CDR3 is TGCGCCAGCAGCCAATCAGGATATACTGAAGCTTTCTTT. This translates into CASSQSGYTEAFF.

The chain has TRBV24-1 and TRBJ1-2; TRBD1 agrees at 7 bases. V lost 3 bases, J lost 1 base, and 7 bases stayed unmatched. The CDR3 length is 16 residues. The V gene's germline CDR1 is KGHDR and CDR2 SFDVKD. CDR3 sequence: CATSDGWDSDNYGYTF. For the CDR3, the DNA is TGTGCCACCAGTGATGGATGGGACAGCGATAACTATGGCTACACCTTC.

The V call is TRBV3-1 (or the pseudogene TRBV3-2), the J call TRBJ1-2, with 8 bases lining up with TRBD1. Germline CDR1 is LGHDT and CDR2 is YNNKEL (reference sequence). V shed 8 bases and J 8 bases; nucleotides not matched to a gene: 10. This CDR3 has 13 amino acids. CDR3 coding DNA: TGTGCCAGCGCCAGGCAGGGGGCTGAGGGCTACACCTTC. This codes for CASARQGAEGYTF.

The chain links TRBV27 to TRBJ2-3, with D possibly matching TRBD1 (6 bases). Trimming took 4 bases from V and 2 from J, leaving 19 bases between them. CDR1 and CDR2 (germline): MNHEY, SMNVEV (reference sequence). The CDR3 totals 17 residues. The CDR3 region has the DNA TGTGCCAGCAGTTCCCCCCTCACCTGGGGGCTCACAGATACGCAGTATTTT. The encoded protein is CASSSPLTWGLTDTQYF.

This clone was observed once. The rearrangement links TRBV24-1 to TRBJ1-2, with 8 nucleotides matching TRBD1. The germline V gene has CDR1 KGHDR and CDR2 SFDVKD. The ends lost 5 bases at V and 8 bases at J; junction bases unmatched: 6. The CDR3 is made up of 13 amino acids. The CDR3 DNA is TGTGCCACCAGTGCGGACAGGGCGCAAGGCTACACCTTC. Translation gives CATSADRAQGYTF.